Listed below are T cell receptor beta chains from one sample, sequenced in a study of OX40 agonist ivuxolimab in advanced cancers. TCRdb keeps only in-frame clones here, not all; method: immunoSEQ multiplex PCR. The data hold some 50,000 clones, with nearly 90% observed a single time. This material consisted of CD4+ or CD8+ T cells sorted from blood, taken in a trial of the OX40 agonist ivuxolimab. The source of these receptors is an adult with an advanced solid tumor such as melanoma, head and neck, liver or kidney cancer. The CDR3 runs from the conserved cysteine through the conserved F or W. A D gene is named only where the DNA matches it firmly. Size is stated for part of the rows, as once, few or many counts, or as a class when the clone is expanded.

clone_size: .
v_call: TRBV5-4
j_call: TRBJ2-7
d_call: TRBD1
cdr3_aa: CASSSDRGNEQYF
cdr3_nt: TGTGCCAGCAGCTCCGACAGGGGGAACGAGCAGTACTTC

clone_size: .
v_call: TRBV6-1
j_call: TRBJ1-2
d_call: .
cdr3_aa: CASSGTMGLGYTF
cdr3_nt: TGTGCCAGCAGTGGGACCATGGGTCTGGGCTACACCTTC

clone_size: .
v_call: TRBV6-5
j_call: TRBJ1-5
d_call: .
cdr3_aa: CASSDWGQPQHF
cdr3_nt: TGTGCCAGCAGTGATTGGGGTCAGCCCCAGCATTTT

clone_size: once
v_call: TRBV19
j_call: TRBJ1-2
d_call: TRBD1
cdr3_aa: CASGPGTAVPNGYTF
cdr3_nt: TGTGCCAGTGGGCCCGGGACAGCGGTCCCCAATGGCTACACCTTC

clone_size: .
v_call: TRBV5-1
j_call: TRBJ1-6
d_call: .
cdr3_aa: CASSDRGYAYNSPLHF
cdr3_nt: TGCGCCAGCAGCGACCGGGGGTACGCCTATAATTCACCCCTCCACTTT

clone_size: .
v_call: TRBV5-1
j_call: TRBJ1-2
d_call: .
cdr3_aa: CASSLRAQGGPDGYTF
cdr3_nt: TGCGCCAGCAGCTTGAGGGCCCAAGGGGGGCCGGACGGCTACACCTTC

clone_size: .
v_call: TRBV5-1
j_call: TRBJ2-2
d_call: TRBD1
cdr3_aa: CASSSDRGVTGELFF
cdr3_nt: TGCGCCAGCAGCTCTGACAGGGGTGTTACCGGGGAGCTGTTTTTT

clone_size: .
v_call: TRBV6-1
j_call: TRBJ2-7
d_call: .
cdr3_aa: CASSTPPVYEQYF
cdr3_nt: TGTGCCAGCAGCACCCCTCCGGTCTACGAGCAGTACTTC

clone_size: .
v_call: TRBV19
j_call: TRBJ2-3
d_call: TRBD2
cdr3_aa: CATGIAGSGDTQYF
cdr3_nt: TGTGCCACGGGGATAGCGGGCAGTGGAGATACGCAGTATTTT

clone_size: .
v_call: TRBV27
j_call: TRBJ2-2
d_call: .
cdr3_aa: CASSLLALNTGELFF
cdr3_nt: TGTGCCAGCAGCCTACTAGCCCTGAACACCGGGGAGCTGTTTTTT

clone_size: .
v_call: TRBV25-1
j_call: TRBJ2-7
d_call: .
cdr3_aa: CASRQGPGPYEQYF
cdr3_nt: TGTGCCAGCAGGCAGGGGCCAGGGCCCTACGAGCAGTACTTC

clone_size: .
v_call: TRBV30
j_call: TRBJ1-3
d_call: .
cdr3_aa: CAWSVPHAGGNTIYF
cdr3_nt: TGTGCCTGGAGTGTACCCCACGCCGGTGGAAACACCATATATTTT

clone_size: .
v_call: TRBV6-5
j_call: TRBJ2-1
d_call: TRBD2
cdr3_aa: CASIDLGPGLVLF
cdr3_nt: TGTGCCAGCATTGACCTGGGTCCGGGACTAGTTCTCTTC

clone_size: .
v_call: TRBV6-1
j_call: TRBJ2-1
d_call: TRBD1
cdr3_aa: CASSEGTGRGYPQFF
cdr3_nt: TGTGCCAGCAGTGAAGGGACAGGCCGCGGATACCCCCAGTTCTTC

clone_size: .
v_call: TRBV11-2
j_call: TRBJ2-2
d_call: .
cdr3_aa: CASSLMTNTGELFF
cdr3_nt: TGTGCCAGCAGCTTAATGACAAACACCGGGGAGCTGTTTTTT

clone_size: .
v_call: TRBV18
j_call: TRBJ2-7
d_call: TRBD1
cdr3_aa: CASSRTPGQGGEQYF
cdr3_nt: TGTGCCAGCTCACGAACACCGGGACAGGGAGGCGAGCAGTACTTC

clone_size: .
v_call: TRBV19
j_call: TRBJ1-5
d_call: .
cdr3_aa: CASNRGWQPQHF
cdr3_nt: TGTGCCAGTAATAGGGGTTGGCAGCCCCAGCATTTT

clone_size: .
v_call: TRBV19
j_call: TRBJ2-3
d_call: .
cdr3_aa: CASSSDWRRTQYF
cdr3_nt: TGTGCCAGTAGTAGCGACTGGAGACGTACGCAGTATTTT

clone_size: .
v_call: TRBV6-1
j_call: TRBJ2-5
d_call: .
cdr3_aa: CASSAGTAVRYF
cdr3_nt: TGTGCCAGCAGTGCCGGGACTGCGGTCAGGTACTTC

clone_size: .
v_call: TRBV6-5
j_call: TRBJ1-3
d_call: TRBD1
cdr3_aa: CASSRDRGAGNTIYF
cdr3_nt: TGTGCCAGCAGCCGGGACAGGGGAGCGGGAAACACCATATATTTT

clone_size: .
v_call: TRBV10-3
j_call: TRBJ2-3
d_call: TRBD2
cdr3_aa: CAISARGGTDTQYF
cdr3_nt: TGTGCCATCAGTGCGCGGGGGGGCACAGATACGCAGTATTTT

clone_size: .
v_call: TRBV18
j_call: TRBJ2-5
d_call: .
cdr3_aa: CASSQPQRVETQYF
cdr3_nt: TGTGCCAGCTCACAACCCCAACGGGTAGAGACCCAGTACTTC

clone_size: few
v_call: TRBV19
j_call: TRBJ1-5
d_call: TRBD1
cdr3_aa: CASSQTGGNQPQHF
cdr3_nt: TGTGCCAGTAGTCAGACAGGGGGCAATCAGCCCCAGCATTTT

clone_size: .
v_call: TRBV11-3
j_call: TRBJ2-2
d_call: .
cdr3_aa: CASSSHYTGELFF
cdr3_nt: TGTGCCAGCAGCTCCCACTACACCGGGGAGCTGTTTTTT

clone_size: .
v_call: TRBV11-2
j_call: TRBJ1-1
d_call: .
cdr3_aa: CASSFRVKAEAFF
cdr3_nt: TGTGCCAGCAGCTTCAGGGTAAAGGCTGAAGCTTTCTTT

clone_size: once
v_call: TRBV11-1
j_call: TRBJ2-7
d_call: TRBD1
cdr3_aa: CASSLGQGLYEQYF
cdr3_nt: TGTGCCAGCAGCTTGGGACAGGGCCTCTACGAGCAGTACTTC

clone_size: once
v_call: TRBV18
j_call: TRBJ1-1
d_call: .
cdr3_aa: CATTGAKNTEAFF
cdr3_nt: TGTGCCACCACCGGGGCCAAGAACACTGAAGCTTTCTTT

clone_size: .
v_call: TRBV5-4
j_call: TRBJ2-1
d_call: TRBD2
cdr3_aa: CASSPSSRGGRDNEQFF
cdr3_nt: TGTGCCAGCAGCCCAAGTTCTCGGGGGGGGAGGGACAATGAGCAGTTCTTC

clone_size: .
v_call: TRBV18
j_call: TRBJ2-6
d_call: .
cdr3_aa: CASSQYSGANVLTF
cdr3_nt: TGTGCCAGCTCACAGTACTCTGGGGCCAACGTCCTGACTTTC

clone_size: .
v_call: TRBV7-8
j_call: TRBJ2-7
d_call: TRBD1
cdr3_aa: CASSSGDRASGEQYF
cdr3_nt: TGTGCCAGCAGCTCCGGGGACAGGGCGTCGGGCGAGCAGTACTTC

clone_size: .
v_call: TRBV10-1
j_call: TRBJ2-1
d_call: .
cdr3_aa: CASLGVDEQFF
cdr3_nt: TGCGCCAGCCTGGGGGTCGATGAGCAGTTCTTC

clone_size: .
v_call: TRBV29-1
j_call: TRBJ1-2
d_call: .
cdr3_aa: CSVWGDGYTF
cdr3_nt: TGCAGCGTTTGGGGCGATGGCTACACCTTC

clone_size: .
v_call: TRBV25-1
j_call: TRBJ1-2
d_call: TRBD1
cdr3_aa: CASSVRDRDGYTF
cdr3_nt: TGTGCCAGCAGTGTCCGGGACAGGGACGGCTACACCTTC

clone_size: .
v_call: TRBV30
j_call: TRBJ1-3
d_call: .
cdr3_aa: CASPGGAPGNTIYF
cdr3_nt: TGTGCCTCCCCGGGGGGGGCGCCTGGAAACACCATATATTTT

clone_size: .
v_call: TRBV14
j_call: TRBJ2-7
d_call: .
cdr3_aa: CASSHVNQGYEQYF
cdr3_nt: TGTGCCAGCAGCCACGTAAACCAGGGGTACGAGCAGTACTTC

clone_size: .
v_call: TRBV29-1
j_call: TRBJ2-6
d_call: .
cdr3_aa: CSVRGDGANVLTF
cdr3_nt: TGCAGCGTTAGGGGGGATGGGGCCAACGTCCTGACTTTC

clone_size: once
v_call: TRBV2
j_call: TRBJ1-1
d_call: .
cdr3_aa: CASRGAGLSTEAFF
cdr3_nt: TGTGCCAGCAGGGGGGCAGGATTAAGCACTGAAGCTTTCTTT

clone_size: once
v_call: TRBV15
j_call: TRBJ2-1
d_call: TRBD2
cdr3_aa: CATTSFGGALYEQFF
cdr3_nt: TGTGCCACCACCTCGTTCGGGGGGGCTTTGTATGAGCAGTTCTTC

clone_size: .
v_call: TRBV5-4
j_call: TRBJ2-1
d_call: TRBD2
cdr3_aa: CASSLARGGYNEQFF
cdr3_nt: TGTGCCAGCAGCTTGGCCCGCGGGGGTTACAATGAGCAGTTCTTC

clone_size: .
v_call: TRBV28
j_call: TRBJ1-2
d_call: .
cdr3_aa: CASSLAQGNYGYTF
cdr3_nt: TGTGCCAGCAGTTTGGCCCAGGGCAACTATGGCTACACCTTC

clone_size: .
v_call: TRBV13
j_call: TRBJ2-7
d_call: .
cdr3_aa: CASSLEGNYEQYF
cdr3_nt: TGTGCCAGCAGCTTAGAAGGCAACTACGAGCAGTACTTC

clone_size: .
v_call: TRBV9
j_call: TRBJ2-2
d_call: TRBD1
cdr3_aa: CASSVRDRGSNTGELFF
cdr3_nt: TGTGCCAGCAGCGTCCGGGACAGGGGCTCAAACACCGGGGAGCTGTTTTTT

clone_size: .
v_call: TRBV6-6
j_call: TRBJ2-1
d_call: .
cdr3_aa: CASSPTPQHEQFF
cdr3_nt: TGTGCCAGCAGCCCTACTCCCCAGCATGAGCAGTTCTTC

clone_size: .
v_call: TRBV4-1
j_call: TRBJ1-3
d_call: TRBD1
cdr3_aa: CASSGTARYSGNTIYF
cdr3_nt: TGCGCCAGCAGCGGGACAGCAAGGTACTCTGGAAACACCATATATTTT

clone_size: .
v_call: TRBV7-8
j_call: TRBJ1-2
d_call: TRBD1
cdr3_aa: CASSTDRGYGGYTF
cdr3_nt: TGTGCCAGCAGCACGGACAGGGGCTATGGTGGCTACACCTTC

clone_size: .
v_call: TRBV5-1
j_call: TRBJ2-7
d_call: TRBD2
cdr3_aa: CASSLEGRGGPYEQYF
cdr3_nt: TGCGCCAGCAGCTTGGAGGGGCGGGGGGGCCCCTACGAGCAGTACTTC

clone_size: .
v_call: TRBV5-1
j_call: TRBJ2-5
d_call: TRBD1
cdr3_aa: CASSFGTGGQETQYF
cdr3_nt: TGCGCCAGCAGCTTCGGGACAGGCGGCCAAGAGACCCAGTACTTC

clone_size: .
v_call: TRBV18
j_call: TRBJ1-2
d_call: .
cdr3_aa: CASSPRIGGPLVGNGYTF
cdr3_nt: TGTGCCAGCTCACCGCGAATAGGGGGACCCCTTGTCGGGAATGGCTACACCTTC

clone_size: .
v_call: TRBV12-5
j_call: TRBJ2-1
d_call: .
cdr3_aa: CASAPLTVGSYNEQFF
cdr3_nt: TGTGCTAGTGCCCCCTTAACGGTGGGCTCCTACAATGAGCAGTTCTTC

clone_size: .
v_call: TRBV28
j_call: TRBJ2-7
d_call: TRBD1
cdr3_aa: CASSLGQGEQYF
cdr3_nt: TGTGCCAGCAGCCTCGGACAGGGCGAGCAGTACTTC